This entry lists 9 T cell receptor beta chains sequenced from one sample in a study of blood T cell repertoires in COVID-19 (dated by TCRdb to about 2020). Library generation was performed with the immunoSEQ multiplex PCR assay. In its TCRdb copy, this immuneACCESS table keeps in-frame sequences only and misses some clones. Where compared with another copy, unresolved V genes explain less than half of these, and the others have no known cause. Counted in this sample were around 140,000 clones; under 90% of them appeared once. Of the sample, around 8.4% falls within the top ten clones. The source material was peripheral blood. These TCRs come from a human donor in a cohort sampled during active COVID-19.

With respect to this clone: One junction end does not reproduce the germline sequence, and a read error may be involved. This sequence joins TRBV6-5 and TRBJ1-1; no firm D call. This CDR3 is built from 14 residues. Germline V gene data show CDR1 as MNHEY and CDR2 as SVGAGI. This CDR3 reads CTSSTGGGMTEAFF. The CDR3 coding sequence is TGTACCAGCAGTACGGGAGGAGGGATGACTGAAGCTTTCTTT.

The chain couples TRBV27 to TRBJ1-5, with D possibly matching TRBD1 (5 bases). CDR1 is MNHEY and CDR2 is SMNVEV in the germline V gene (reference sequence). The CDR3 totals 14 residues. The V end was cut by 3 bases, the J end by 6 bases, with 12 bases between. The CDR3 nucleotides read TGTGCCAGCAGTTTTCGCGGGGCGGGTCAGCCCCAGCATTTT. As protein: CASSFRGAGQPQHF.

This clone was counted a few times. The chain is built from TRBV7-2 and TRBJ1-3, with a tentative D call TRBD1 (5 bases). Germline V CDR1 and CDR2: SGHTA, FQGNSA. This CDR3 is 16 amino acids long. V was trimmed by 5 bases and J by 0 bases, leaving 14 bases between them. CDR3 DNA: TGTGCCAGCAGCATGCAACAGGCCAGCTCTGGAAACACCATATATTTT. Protein sequence: CASSMQQASSGNTIYF.

This chain connects TRBV24-1 to TRBJ1-1, with 8 bases that match TRBD1. Germline V gene data show CDR1 as KGHDR and CDR2 as SFDVKD. Trimming cost V 4 bases and J 1 base; bases outside gene matches: 4. The CDR3 spans 15 residues. The CDR3 region has the DNA TGTGCCACCAGTGACTCCGGGACAGGGAACACTGAAGCTTTCTTT. Amino acids: CATSDSGTGNTEAFF.

The chain recombines TRBV6-9 with TRBJ1-3, with D maybe TRBD1 (5 bases). The V gene lost 1 base and the J gene lost 2 bases, with 12 bases spanning the gap. Germline CDR1 is MNHGY and CDR2 is SVAAGI. The CDR3 totals 16 residues. The CDR3 sequence: CASSYWGEQAGNTIYF. CDR3 nucleotides: TGTGCCAGCAGTTATTGGGGTGAACAGGCTGGAAACACCATATATTTT.

This clone has only one observation. The chain employs TRBV18 and TRBJ2-1, with 11 bases aligning to TRBD2. Germline values: CDR1 KGHSH, CDR2 LQKENI. This CDR3 has 17 amino acids. V gave up 4 bases and J gave up 9 bases; unmatched junction bases: 14. CDR3 DNA sequence: TGTGCCAGCTCACTAGCGGGAGGGCCGTCCTTCGGGGGTGAGCAGTTCTTC. The encoded protein is CASSLAGGPSFGGEQFF.

This clone has only a few counts. The chain joins TRBV7-2 to TRBJ2-7; D is perhaps TRBD2 (5 bases). Germline V gene data show CDR1 as SGHTA and CDR2 as FQGNSA. V was clipped by 5 bases and J by 4 bases, with 24 bases between them. The CDR3 is 17 residues long. This CDR3 reads CASSMPFRGFRPYEQYF. For the CDR3, the DNA is TGTGCCAGCAGCATGCCATTCCGCGGGTTCAGGCCGTACGAGCAGTACTTC.

The genes are TRBV2 and TRBJ1-5; D not certain. The CDR3 totals 15 residues. Germline V gives CDR1 SNHLY, CDR2 FYNNEI. The germline V and J ends were trimmed by 1 base and 6 bases, with 13 bases remaining between them. CDR3 sequence (DNA): TGTGCCAGCAGTGAAGGGAGGGATGCTGTTCAGCCCCAGCATTTT. Protein product: CASSEGRDAVQPQHF.

V and J are TRBV28 and TRBJ2-7, with D tentatively TRBD2 (6 bases). This CDR3 has 17 residues. Trimming shortened V by 8 bases and J by 2 bases, and 25 bases separated the two germline ends. Germline CDR1 reads MDHEN; CDR2 reads SYDVKM. CDR3 bases: TGTGCCAGCCCTCCGCACAGCGGGTGGGGACGGGCCTACGAGCAGTACTTC. Protein: CASPPHSGWGRAYEQYF.